This record concerns one TCR beta chain sequence. Profiling relied on immunoSEQ multiplex PCR, and the TCRdb table lists in-frame clones only, not all of them. The sample lists about 26,000 clones, around 91% occurring once. Treatment indicated: preoperative locoregional IRX-2 cytokine immunotherapy. Samples came from a phase Ib trial of preoperative locoregional IRX-2 cytokine immunotherapy. In germline, CDR1 is SNHLY, CDR2 FYNNEI. Trimming cost V 4 bases and J 3 bases; bases outside gene matches: 8. CDR3 length: 16 amino acids. The data were obtained in a study of preoperative IRX-2 immunotherapy in early breast cancer.

The chain is built from TRBV2 and TRBJ2-2; 7 bases align to TRBD2. The sample was gathered from a patient treated with IRX-2 immunotherapy. This TCR was recovered from a human donor with breast cancer. The DNA for the CDR3 is TGTGCCAGCAGTGTCCCGGGGCTAGCGGACACCGGGGAGCTGTTTTTT. It translates to CASSVPGLADTGELFF.